The 29 T cell receptor beta chains below come from one sample, sequenced in a study of T cell changes during pregnancy in multiple sclerosis. The repertoire was sequenced with immunoSEQ multiplex PCR; TCRdb's copy has only in-frame clones and lacks some. The sample contains around 62,000 clones, roughly nine tenths of which appear only once. The sample consisted of CD4+ T cells from peripheral blood mononuclear cells, taken in the first trimester of pregnancy. These receptors were obtained from a female donor with multiple sclerosis, enrolled in a pregnancy study.

Of note for this clone: A junction end diverges from the germline sequence, so it may reflect a read error. The chain employs TRBV7-2 and TRBJ1-3; no reliable D call. Germline CDR1 and CDR2: SGHTA and FQGNSA. The CDR3 runs to 12 residues. The CDR3 spells CASSLAERHPHF. The CDR3 bases are TGTGCCAGCAGCTTAGCGGAGCGTCACCCACATTTT. The entire variable domain, with the rest obtained from reference TRBV7-2 and TRBJ1-3, is as follows: GAGVSQSPSNKVTEKGKDVELRCDPISGHTALYWYRQSLGQGLEFLIYFQGNSAPDKSGLPSDRFSAERTGGSVSTLTIQRTQQEDSAVYLCASSLAERHPHFGEGSWLTVV.

The gene calls are TRBV11-2 and TRBJ1-2; D call uncertain. The germline V gene encodes CDR1 SGHAT and CDR2 FQNNGV. V dropped 2 bases and J dropped 4 bases, with 14 bases sitting between them. The CDR3 totals 15 residues. The CDR3 DNA is TGTGCCAGCAGCTTAACTCACCCGGGAGGCTATGGCTACACCTTC. Its translation is CASSLTHPGGYGYTF.

The chain recombines TRBV4-1 with TRBJ1-2; perhaps TRBD1 as D (6 bases). The CDR3 has 16 amino acids. The V and J ends lost 1 base and 5 bases respectively, with 17 bases between them. Germline CDR1 MGHRA, CDR2 YSYEKL. DNA for the CDR3: TGCGCCAGCAGCCAAGTACGGGCAGGGGATTATTATGGCTACACCTTC. Its protein product is CASSQVRAGDYYGYTF.

The chain uses TRBV19 and TRBJ2-1, with 9 bases fitting TRBD1. Per germline, CDR1 LNHDA and CDR2 SQIVND (reference sequence). CDR3 length equals 14 residues. J was trimmed by 4 bases and V by 8 bases; bases with no gene match: 6. The CDR3 bases are TGTGCCAGTCATCGGGACAGGGAGTACAATGAGCAGTTCTTC. Translating gives CASHRDREYNEQFF.

The chain has TRBV5-4 and TRBJ2-5; 11 nucleotides match TRBD2. The germline gives CDR1 SGHNT, CDR2 YYREEE (reference sequence). The CDR3 contains 16 residues. J was trimmed by 7 bases and V by 0 bases; bases with no gene match: 8. The CDR3 sequence is CASSLVGTSGIRTQYF. CDR3 in DNA: TGTGCCAGCAGCTTGGTCGGGACTAGCGGAATTAGGACCCAGTACTTC.

This clone was counted ten times or more. The rearrangement joins TRBV7-9 to TRBJ2-6; a possible D gene is TRBD1 (5 bases). From germline, CDR1 is SEHNR and CDR2 FQNEAQ (reference sequence). This CDR3 comprises 17 residues. Trimming stripped 3 bases from V and 0 bases from J, with 12 bases between. The CDR3 region is CASSLTVKSSGANVLTF. The DNA of the CDR3 is TGTGCCAGCAGCTTGACAGTAAAAAGCTCTGGGGCCAACGTCCTGACTTTC.

The genes are TRBV2 and TRBJ1-1; a weak D match, TRBD1 (6 bases). CDR1 SNHLY and CDR2 FYNNEI come from the germline V gene. The V and J ends lost 8 bases and 3 bases respectively, with 13 bases between them. CDR3 size: 13 residues. The CDR3 DNA is TGTGCCAGCCTTCAGAACAGGGACACTGAAGCTTTCTTT. It specifies CASLQNRDTEAFF. The full variable domain, completed using reference TRBV2 and TRBJ1-1, is EPEVTQTPSHQVTQMGQEVILRCVPISNHLYFYWYRQILGQKVEFLVSFYNNEISEKSEIFDDQFSVERPDGSNFTLKIRSTKLEDSAMYFCASLQNRDTEAFFGQGTRLTVV.

This rearrangement joins TRBV5-4 to TRBJ1-5; D perhaps matches TRBD1 (5 bases). The CDR3 has 14 amino acids. V was clipped by 2 bases and J by 4 bases, with 10 bases between them. The germline V gene has CDR1 SGHNT and CDR2 YYREEE (reference sequence). CDR3 bases: TGTGCCAGCAGCTTTCCAGGGCCAAATCAGCCCCAGCATTTT. It yields the protein CASSFPGPNQPQHF.

J is TRBJ1-2 and V is TRBV5-6, with 10 bases fitting TRBD1. Germline values: CDR1 SGHDT, CDR2 YYEEEE. V was pared by 3 bases and J by 9 bases, with 5 bases of the junction left unmatched. The CDR3 length is 13 residues. This chain's CDR3 is CASSSDRGRSYTF. The CDR3, as DNA: TGTGCCAGCAGCTCAGACAGGGGGCGAAGCTACACCTTC.

The rearrangement joins TRBV7-2 to TRBJ2-7, with D tentatively TRBD1 (6 bases). This CDR3 has 13 residues. Germline V gene sequence: CDR1 SGHTA, CDR2 FQGNSA. V was shortened by 5 bases and J by 3 bases, with 11 bases between the two germline ends. The CDR3 DNA reads as TGTGCCAGCAGCGTCAGGGGTAGCTACGAGCAGTACTTC. Translating gives CASSVRGSYEQYF.

The genes are TRBV6-6 and TRBJ1-1, with D possibly being TRBD1 (5 bases). Germline V CDR1 and CDR2: MNHNY, SVGAGI (reference sequence). There are 16 residues in the CDR3. Trimming shortened V by 0 bases and J by 0 bases, and 11 bases separated the two germline ends. The CDR3 coding sequence is TGTGCCAGCAGTTACTCGCGACAGAGAATGAACACTGAAGCTTTCTTT. As protein: CASSYSRQRMNTEAFF.

The J gene is TRBJ2-6, the V gene TRBV7-2; possible D gene TRBD2, 5 bases. Germline V gene data show CDR1 as SGHTA and CDR2 as FQGNSA. V shed 4 bases and J shed 0 bases, with 7 bases lying between them. The CDR3 has 15 residues. The CDR3 reads CASSSGGSGANVLTF. The CDR3 region has the DNA TGTGCCAGCAGCTCTGGAGGCTCTGGGGCCAACGTCCTGACTTTC.

This chain uses TRBV11-1 with TRBJ2-7; TRBD1 agrees at 9 bases. The CDR3 covers 16 residues. The V gene's germline CDR1 is SGHAT and CDR2 FQDESV (reference sequence). V shed 5 bases, J shed 2 bases, and the junction held 10 bases outside the gene matches. The CDR3 DNA sequence: TGTGCCAGCAGCCTGGGAGGGGGACAGGGAACCTACGAGCAGTACTTC. This codes for CASSLGGGQGTYEQYF. Full variable domain (outside the CDR3, taken from reference TRBV11-1 and TRBJ2-7): EAEVAQSPRYKITEKSQAVAFWCDPISGHATLYWYRQILGQGPELLVQFQDESVVDDSQLPKDRFSAERLKGVDSTLKIQPAELGDSAMYLCASSLGGGQGTYEQYFGPGTRLTVT.

The genes are TRBV30 and TRBJ2-5; D remains ambiguous. This CDR3 region has 12 residues. In germline, CDR1 is GTSNPN, CDR2 SVGIG (reference sequence). Trimming removed 0 bases from V and 1 base from J, with 3 bases in between. Here the CDR3 reads CAWSVRQETQYF. Here the CDR3 DNA reads TGTGCCTGGAGTGTCCGCCAAGAGACCCAGTACTTC.

This chain links TRBV10-3 with TRBJ2-7, with 9 bases that match TRBD2. CDR3 length: 15 amino acids. After removal of 2 bases from V and 5 bases from J, the junction contained 7 bases not matched to a gene. The germline V gene encodes CDR1 ENHRY and CDR2 SYGVKD. The DNA for the CDR3 is TGTGCCATCAGTGAGATAGCGGGGGCTTTCGACGAGCAGTACTTC. Translation gives CAISEIAGAFDEQYF.

This chain uses TRBV18 with TRBJ2-2, with D possibly being TRBD2 (6 bases). Germline CDR1 and CDR2: KGHSH and LQKENI. The germline V and J ends were trimmed by 3 bases and 4 bases, with 15 bases remaining between them. CDR3 length: 16 residues. The chain's CDR3 is CASSPSWPGGTGELFF. The CDR3 coding sequence is TGTGCCAGCTCACCTTCATGGCCCGGGGGCACCGGGGAGCTGTTTTTT.

The rearrangement links TRBV7-8 to TRBJ2-2; perhaps TRBD1 as D (5 bases). Trimming pared 5 bases from V and 2 bases from J, leaving 18 bases between. Per germline, CDR1 SGHVS and CDR2 FQNEAQ. There are 17 residues in the CDR3. For the CDR3, the DNA is TGTGCCAGCAGCCCTACCTGGGGCAGCCAAAACACCGGGGAGCTGTTTTTT. This encodes CASSPTWGSQNTGELFF. The full variable domain, its missing parts supplied by reference TRBV7-8 and TRBJ2-2, is GAGVSQSPRYKVAKRGQDVALRCDPISGHVSLFWYQQALGQGPEFLTYFQNEAQLDKSGLPSDRFFAERPEGSVSTLKIQRTQQEDSAVYLCASSPTWGSQNTGELFFGEGSRLTVL.

This sequence joins TRBV6-5 and TRBJ2-2; 7 bases agree with TRBD1. The germline V gene has CDR1 MNHEY and CDR2 SVGAGI. Germline trimming cut 5 bases from V and 5 bases from J; bases unmatched to any gene: 8. This CDR3 region has 15 residues. The CDR3 coding sequence is TGTGCCAGCAGTGCCTACAGGGGCGGGACCGGGGAGCTGTTTTTT. Translating gives CASSAYRGGTGELFF.

V and J are TRBV7-8 and TRBJ1-2; 9 bases match TRBD1. The CDR3 has 16 residues. Germline loops: CDR1 SGHVS, CDR2 FQNEAQ. Trimming cost V 2 bases and J 3 bases; bases outside gene matches: 7. Here the CDR3 DNA reads TGTGCCAGCAGCTTAAGTCAGGACAGGGGACACTATGGCTACACCTTC. Amino acids: CASSLSQDRGHYGYTF. The entire variable domain, with the rest obtained from reference TRBV7-8 and TRBJ1-2, is as follows: GAGVSQSPRYKVAKRGQDVALRCDPISGHVSLFWYQQALGQGPEFLTYFQNEAQLDKSGLPSDRFFAERPEGSVSTLKIQRTQQEDSAVYLCASSLSQDRGHYGYTFGSGTRLTVV.

This chain uses TRBV15 with TRBJ1-5, with 7 bases aligning to TRBD1. Germline V lookup: CDR1 LNHNV, CDR2 YYDKDF (reference sequence). The length of the CDR3 is 14 residues. V dropped 9 bases and J dropped 5; count of bases not matched to a gene: 10. CDR3: CATSDRETYQPQHF. CDR3 DNA: TGTGCCACGTCCGACAGGGAAACCTATCAGCCCCAGCATTTT.

The J gene is TRBJ1-4, the V gene TRBV7-7; tentative D call: TRBD1 (5 bases). The germline V gene has CDR1 SSHAT and CDR2 FNYEAQ (reference sequence). V was pared by 5 bases and J by 8 bases, with 12 bases between. This CDR3 region has 13 residues. The CDR3 is CASSPGVGEKLFF. The CDR3 DNA reads as TGTGCCAGCAGCCCGGGGGTGGGGGAAAAACTGTTTTTT.

V and J are TRBV4-3 and TRBJ1-2; unclear D gene. The V end was cut by 0 bases, the J end by 4 bases, with 9 bases between. Germline assignment: CDR1 LGHNA and CDR2 YSLEER. The CDR3 loop spans 14 amino acids. For the CDR3, the DNA is TGCGCCAGCAGCCAAGATCTAGACCTCTATGGCTACACCTTC. It codes for CASSQDLDLYGYTF.

This chain connects TRBV5-6 to TRBJ1-6, with TRBD1 identical over 7 bases. With 9 bases clipped from V and 9 bases from J, the junction kept 12 bases outside the gene matches. This CDR3 comprises 14 residues. Looked up from germline, CDR1 is SGHDT and CDR2 is YYEEEE. CDR3 residues: CATSRPGGSSPLHF. As DNA, the CDR3 is TGTGCCACCAGTCGACCAGGGGGTTCTTCACCCCTCCACTTT.

This rearrangement joins TRBV5-8 to TRBJ2-5; D unclear. Trimming took 3 bases from V and 5 from J, leaving 11 bases between them. The germline CDR1 and CDR2 sequences are SGHTS and YDEGEE. The CDR3 extends over 13 amino acids. Here the CDR3 DNA reads TGTGCCAGCAGCTATCAGGTTAAGGAGACCCAGTACTTC. Translating gives CASSYQVKETQYF.

The CDR3 region is CASSTGGGDTQYF. The CDR3 DNA reads as TGCGCCAGCAGTACGGGGGGCGGAGATACGCAGTATTTT. V and J are TRBV5-1 and TRBJ2-3, with D tentatively TRBD2 (7 bases). The CDR3 sequence is 13 residues long. CDR1 is SGHRS and CDR2 is YFSETQ in the germline V gene. V was pared by 5 bases and J by 5 bases, with 12 bases between.

V usage is TRBV28 and J usage is TRBJ2-7; TRBD1 matches at 8 bases. CDR3 length equals 12 residues. V was clipped by 8 bases and J by 4 bases; unmatched bases: 4. Germline V gene sequence: CDR1 MDHEN, CDR2 SYDVKM. The CDR3 bases are TGTGCCAGCCAGGACAGGGTATACGAGCAGTACTTC. It codes for CASQDRVYEQYF.

With respect to this clone: No DNA is shown, since the ends of the CDR3 on it are uncertain; the CDR3 is the one TCRdb lists. The chain couples TRBV21-1 to TRBJ2-1; the table's D call TRBD1 went unverified against the DNA. TRBV21-1 is a documented pseudogene. The length of the CDR3 is 17 amino acids, counting both ends. The chain's CDR3 is CASSKWAVGSSYNEQFF.

The CDR3: CASSDYGGPTDTQYF. CDR3 sequence (DNA): TGTGCCAGCAGTGACTACGGTGGTCCCACAGATACGCAGTATTTT. The chain is built from TRBV2 and TRBJ2-3; no clear D gene. CDR1 and CDR2 from the germline V gene are SNHLY and FYNNEI. Trimming cost V 3 bases and J 2 bases, with 12 bases left between them. The CDR3 sequence is 15 residues long.

This chain connects TRBV30 to TRBJ2-7; 9 bases are shared with TRBD2. The CDR3 consists of 16 residues. Germline trimming cut 2 bases from V and 3 bases from J; bases unmatched to any gene: 11. Germline CDR1 reads GTSNPN; CDR2 reads SVGIG (reference sequence). The CDR3 DNA reads as TGTGCCTGGAGTCTTGGGCTAGCGGGGATGGTCTACGAGCAGTACTTC. Its protein product is CAWSLGLAGMVYEQYF.